One T cell receptor beta chain is described in this entry. This sample stems from a study of shared clonotypes between healthy human individuals. V was clipped by 7 bases and J by 0 bases, with 9 bases between them. The CDR3 length is 13 residues. CDR1 is ENHRY and CDR2 is SYGVKD in the germline V gene. Unsorted PBMC replicate PCRs used 250 to 350 ng DNA, 25,000 to 30,000 T cell genomes. Authors' analysis steps: Because ImmunoSEQ provided only junction sequences with no quality scores, the filtering differed. Sequenced by immunoSEQ multiplex PCR; TCRdb stores in-frame clones only, minus some. The DNA gave D and trimming, while V, J and clone size come from that table. Altogether more than 400,000 clones are present, 81% being singletons, with the ten largest covering roughly an eighth.

The sequenced sample was PBMCs. This receptor was identified in a woman aged 40-49 years in good health. Some clones in this sample may be carry-over from other donors' samples. V is TRBV10-3 and J is TRBJ1-2; no clear D gene. The CDR3 DNA follows: TGTGCCATCACCGATACAACTAACTATGGCTACACCTTC. This encodes CAITDTTNYGYTF.